The text below deals with one TCR beta chain. Its antigen remains unidentified. The entry originates in a study of T cell responses to AZD1222 COVID-19 vaccine. General study findings and limits: Sampling captured repertoires only after the peak T cell response.

CDR1 is LNHDA and CDR2 is SQIVND in the germline V gene (reference sequence). V shed 0 bases and J shed 3 bases, with 9 bases lying between them. CDR3 length: 15 amino acids. The repertoire was sequenced with immunoSEQ multiplex PCR; TCRdb's copy has only in-frame clones and lacks some. Of more than 150,000 clones listed, over 75% are singletons. The chain employs TRBV19 and TRBJ1-5; D is ambiguous. The clonotype was recovered from an adult in good health. Specimen: peripheral blood, collected on day 0 of AZD1222 vaccination. CDR3 sequence (DNA): TGTGCCAGTAGTATAGACAGGAAACTCAATCAGCCCCAGCATTTT. It translates to CASSIDRKLNQPQHF.